These 6 T cell receptor beta chains were all obtained from the same sample, sequenced in a study of blood T cell repertoires in COVID-19. Libraries were prepared by immunoSEQ multiplex PCR; TCRdb keeps only in-frame clonotypes and omits some of them. Among some 16,000 clones listed, approximately 86% were seen once. Sequencing input: peripheral blood. The receptors derive from a human donor in a cohort sampled during active COVID-19.

The chain joins TRBV7-9 to TRBJ2-7, with 7 bases lining up with TRBD1. The CDR3 is 14 amino acids. The ends lost 5 bases at V and 2 bases at J; junction bases unmatched: 6. Germline loops: CDR1 SEHNR, CDR2 FQNEAQ (reference sequence). CDR3 amino acids: CASSRPGQAYEQYF. The CDR3 DNA sequence: TGTGCCAGCAGCCGCCCCGGACAGGCCTACGAGCAGTACTTC.

The chain is built from TRBV7-9 and TRBJ2-1, with D perhaps matching TRBD1 (5 bases). CDR3 length: 15 amino acids. V was trimmed by 3 bases and J by 2 bases, leaving 11 bases between them. Germline-derived CDR1 and CDR2 are SEHNR and FQNEAQ (reference sequence). DNA for the CDR3: TGTGCCAGCAGCTTTAGCAGGGATCCCTACAATGAGCAGTTCTTC. This gives the protein CASSFSRDPYNEQFF. The complete variable domain, with remaining parts taken from reference TRBV7-9 and TRBJ2-1, reads DTGVSQNPRHKITKRGQNVTFRCDPISEHNRLYWYRQTLGQGPEFLTYFQNEAQLEKSRLLSDRFSAERPKGSFSTLEIQRTEQGDSAMYLCASSFSRDPYNEQFFGPGTRLTVL.

This clone appeared a single time. The chain couples TRBV3-1 (or the pseudogene TRBV3-2) to TRBJ2-7, with TRBD2 identical over 11 bases. The CDR3 is 16 amino acids. CDR1 and CDR2 from the germline V gene are LGHDT and YNNKEL (reference sequence). V gave up 1 base and J gave up 2 bases; unmatched junction bases: 4. CDR3 sequence reads: CASSQALAGATYEQYF. The CDR3 nucleotides read TGTGCCAGCAGCCAAGCACTAGCGGGGGCTACCTACGAGCAGTACTTC.

The chain carries TRBV4-3 and TRBJ1-2; D possibly corresponds to TRBD1 (5 bases). From germline, CDR1 is LGHNA and CDR2 YSLEER. The CDR3 runs to 16 residues. Trimming stripped 4 bases from V and 4 bases from J, with 19 bases between. The CDR3 region is CASSLSRVGRLYGYTF. CDR3 nucleotide sequence: TGCGCCAGCAGCCTCTCCAGGGTGGGCCGCCTCTATGGCTACACCTTC.

V is TRBV7-8 and J is TRBJ2-7; D might be TRBD1 (7 bases). The CDR3 is made up of 16 amino acids. Trimming took off 0 bases at V and 3 bases at J, with 15 bases between the two ends. Germline assignment: CDR1 SGHVS and CDR2 FQNEAQ. CDR3 in DNA: TGTGCCAGCAGCTTAGCCGGAGGGACAGAACTCTACGAGCAGTACTTC. It encodes CASSLAGGTELYEQYF.

This rearrangement joins TRBV5-1 to TRBJ2-2; 12 positions match TRBD1. This CDR3 has 16 residues. Losses at the gene ends were 0 bases for V and 7 bases for J; bases not matched to a gene: 4. Per germline, CDR1 SGHRS and CDR2 YFSETQ. CDR3 sequence reads: CASSLEGQGASGELFF. CDR3 DNA: TGCGCCAGCAGCTTGGAGGGACAGGGGGCAAGCGGGGAGCTGTTTTTT. The whole variable domain, filled in from reference TRBV5-1 and TRBJ2-2, reads KAGVTQTPRYLIKTRGQQVTLSCSPISGHRSVSWYQQTPGQGLQFLFEYFSETQRNKGNFPGRFSGRQFSNSRSEMNVSTLELGDSALYLCASSLEGQGASGELFFGEGSRLTVL.